Below, 12 T cell receptor beta chains from the same sample are listed, as sequenced in a study of blood T cells in healthy people across ages. The second PCR ran roughly 7 to 12 cycles with a sample-barcoded 5' primer and J-beta primers. TCRdb independently ran MiXCR on the 5' RACE reads; one entry per CDR3 protein. Among about 650,000 distinct CDR3 sequences listed, about 50% were seen once. The sample consisted of blood. The receptors come from a woman of 80 years or more in good health.

Many counts were recorded for this clonotype. The chain carries TRBV20-1 and TRBJ2-7; D call uncertain. From germline, CDR1 is DFQATT and CDR2 SNEGSKA (reference sequence). Trimming cost V 4 bases and J 3 bases, with 16 bases left between them. The CDR3 length is 14 residues. In DNA form, the CDR3 reads TGCAGTGCTAATCCTACCGGGCGACACTACGAGCAGTACTTC. It is translated as CSANPTGRHYEQYF.

This clonotype was counted at least ten times. The gene calls are TRBV7-3 and TRBJ2-1; D is uncertain. Trimming left V 4 bases short and J 9 bases short, with 13 bases between. The germline V gene encodes CDR1 SGHTA and CDR2 FQGTGA. The CDR3 has 13 amino acids. The DNA of the CDR3 is TGTGCCAGCAGCTCTATTAGTTACGGTGAGCAGTTCTTC. Translating it yields CASSSISYGEQFF.

The chain carries TRBV5-1 and TRBJ2-7; D perhaps matches TRBD2 (7 bases). The germline gives CDR1 SGHRS, CDR2 YFSETQ. V lost 4 bases to trimming and J lost 1 base, with 15 bases between them. The CDR3 sequence is 15 residues long. CDR3 in DNA: TGCGCCAGCAGCACAGGGACTACCATTTCCTACGAGCAGTACTTC. Encoded protein: CASSTGTTISYEQYF.

The chain couples TRBV4-1 to TRBJ2-7; D call uncertain. The end of the DNA aligns better with TRBJ2-5, so the J call may be wrong. The CDR3 totals 13 residues. The germline V gene has CDR1 MGHRA and CDR2 YSYEKL. Here the CDR3 reads CASSQVGKETQYF. CDR3 nucleotide sequence: TGCGCCAGCAGCCAAGTTGGAAAAGAGACCCAGTACTTC.

The chain has TRBV12-3 or TRBV12-4 and TRBJ2-3; TRBD1 or TRBD2 may be the D gene (6 bases each). Between the trimmed V and J ends, which lost 3 bases and 5 bases, there was a span of 18 bases. CDR3 length: 16 amino acids. CDR3 protein: CASSFRGAFIGDTQYF. The CDR3, as DNA: TGTGCCAGCAGTTTTAGGGGGGCCTTCATAGGAGATACGCAGTATTTT.

In the case of this clonotype: At one end the junction does not follow the germline gene, possibly because of a read error. This chain connects TRBV6-2 or TRBV6-3 to TRBJ1-1; D might be TRBD1 (5 bases). There are 13 residues in the CDR3. The germline V gene has CDR1 MNHEY and CDR2 SVGEGT. CDR3 region: CASRPEGLTEAFF. The CDR3 DNA reads as TGCGCCAGCAGACCAGAGGGACTCACTGAAGCTTTCTTT.

The chain joins TRBV29-1 to TRBJ1-2; TRBD1 matches 8 bases. Germline assignment: CDR1 SQVTM and CDR2 ANQGSEA. CDR3 size: 13 residues. V lost 3 bases and J lost 4; bases outside the gene matches: 4. The CDR3 DNA follows: TGCAGCGTTGACGACAGGGGAGGCTATGGCTACACCTTC. Residues: CSVDDRGGYGYTF.

This clonotype was found a few times. The J gene is TRBJ1-4, the V gene TRBV5-1; D is ambiguous. Looked up from germline, CDR1 is SGHRS and CDR2 is YFSETQ. V gave up 4 bases and J gave up 0 bases, with 10 bases separating them. The CDR3 runs 15 residues. CDR3 nucleotides: TGCGCCAGCAGCCTGAATGACGCAACTAATGAAAAACTGTTTTTT. This gives the protein CASSLNDATNEKLFF. Full variable domain (missing parts from reference TRBV5-1 and TRBJ1-4): KAGVTQTPRYLIKTRGQQVTLSCSPISGHRSVSWYQQTPGQGLQFLFEYFSETQRNKGNFPGRFSGRQFSNSRSEMNVSTLELGDSALYLCASSLNDATNEKLFFGSGTQLSVL.

About this clonotype: Germline is not matched at one junction end, which may reflect a read error. The chain uses TRBV7-3 and TRBJ2-4; TRBD2 aligns across 8 bases. The germline CDR1 and CDR2 sequences are SGHTA and FQGTGA. The CDR3 loop spans 15 amino acids. The CDR3 spells CANSLRVAGYNEQYF. The CDR3 DNA reads as TGTGCCAACAGCTTAAGGGTAGCGGGGTACAATGAGCAGTACTTC.

The gene calls are TRBV20-1 and TRBJ2-1, with TRBD2 identical over 7 bases. V lost 2 bases to trimming and J lost 7 bases; unmatched junction nucleotides: 8. The CDR3 runs to 14 residues. The germline CDR1 and CDR2 sequences are DFQATT and SNEGSKA (reference sequence). CDR3 region: CSARHPTSVNEQFF. Here the CDR3 DNA reads TGCAGTGCTAGACACCCTACTAGCGTAAATGAGCAGTTCTTC.

V is TRBV7-9 and J is TRBJ1-2, with 8 bases identical to TRBD1. Germline lookup yields CDR1 SEHNR and CDR2 FQNEAQ (reference sequence). V was clipped by 3 bases and J by 0 bases; unmatched bases: 3. The CDR3 has 15 amino acids. CDR3 in DNA: TGTGCCAGCAGCTTTGGGGACAGGACTAACTATGGCTACACCTTC. It specifies CASSFGDRTNYGYTF.

Remarks on this clonotype: A much larger clone differs by one base, so this may be a read error. The rearrangement joins TRBV5-1 to TRBJ2-3; TRBD1 is a possible D gene (5 bases). Trimming took off 3 bases at V and 4 bases at J, with 18 bases between the two ends. This CDR3 contains 16 residues. Germline CDR1 is SGHRS and CDR2 is YFSETQ. The CDR3 spells CASSSPQGIGADTQYF. In DNA form, the CDR3 reads TGCGCCAGCAGCTCCCCTCAGGGTATCGGCGCAGATACGCAGTATTTT.